A selection of T cell receptor beta chains follows, all from one sample in a study of cytomegalovirus exposure and HLA in healthy donors. Libraries were prepared by immunoSEQ multiplex PCR; TCRdb keeps only in-frame clonotypes and omits some of them. This table lists 150,000 to 200,000 clones. Sequencing was done on a sample of PBMCs. Source of these receptors: a woman younger than 30 in good health and CMV-seropositive. CDR3s include the opening cysteine and the closing phenylalanine or tryptophan. A D gene is named only where the DNA matches it firmly.

v_call,d_call,j_call,cdr3_aa,cdr3_nt
TRBV30,TRBD1,TRBJ1-4,CAWTQGAGEKLFF,TGTGCCTGGACACAGGGGGCAGGTGAAAAACTGTTTTTT
TRBV6-5,TRBD1,TRBJ1-1,CATIPTGGNTEAFF,TGTGCCACCATACCGACAGGGGGGAACACTGAAGCTTTCTTT
TRBV4-3,TRBD2,TRBJ2-3,CASSQGVRGLAGADTQYF,TGCGCCAGCAGCCAAGGGGTACGGGGACTAGCGGGCGCAGATACGCAGTATTTT
TRBV5-1,TRBD2,TRBJ2-7,CASSHGGGPLDEQYF,TGCGCCAGCAGCCACGGGGGGGGGCCTTTGGACGAGCAGTACTTC
TRBV5-1,-,TRBJ1-5,CASSLGGDPSPQHF,TGCGCCAGCAGCTTGGGCGGGGACCCATCGCCCCAGCATTTT
TRBV6-5,-,TRBJ2-7,CASSYGAASYEQYF,TGTGCCAGCAGTTACGGGGCGGCCTCCTACGAGCAGTACTTC
TRBV18,-,TRBJ2-7,CASSPGTGSDHEQYF,TGTGCCAGCTCACCAGGGACCGGGAGTGACCACGAGCAGTACTTC
TRBV7-9,TRBD1,TRBJ1-1,CASSPGQGGLGNTEAFF,TGTGCCAGCAGTCCCGGACAGGGGGGTTTAGGTAACACTGAAGCTTTCTTT
TRBV5-6,TRBD1,TRBJ2-5,CASSRDRLETQYF,TGTGCCAGCAGCAGGGACAGGTTGGAGACCCAGTACTTC
TRBV4-1,TRBD2,TRBJ2-5,CASSPGATSGRAETQYF,TGCGCCAGCAGCCCAGGAGCTACTAGCGGGAGGGCGGAGACCCAGTACTTC
TRBV11-3,-,TRBJ2-7,CASSLDSYGGLLGLGEQYF,TGTGCCAGCAGCTTAGATTCGTATGGCGGGCTCCTAGGGCTGGGGGAGCAGTACTTC
TRBV10-3,-,TRBJ2-5,CAISEAPSGETQYF,TGTGCCATCAGTGAGGCCCCCTCGGGAGAGACCCAGTACTTC
TRBV5-6,-,TRBJ1-5,CASNGGGPNSNQPQHF,TGTGCCAGCAACGGCGGGGGTCCGAATAGCAATCAGCCCCAGCATTTT
TRBV11-3,-,TRBJ2-5,CASSDRETQYF,TGTGCCAGCAGCGACAGAGAGACCCAGTACTTC
TRBV25-1,-,TRBJ2-7,CASSSLTVNHEQYF,TGTGCCAGCAGCAGCTTGACAGTCAACCACGAGCAGTACTTC
TRBV6-5,-,TRBJ2-7,CASSYAQGGPYEQYF,TGTGCCAGCAGTTACGCACAGGGCGGACCTTACGAGCAGTACTTC
TRBV5-6,TRBD1,TRBJ1-2,CASSLGQGAYGYTF,TGTGCCAGCAGCTTGGGGCAGGGGGCCTATGGCTACACCTTC
TRBV7-9,TRBD1,TRBJ2-7,CASSPGTGGNEQYF,TGTGCCAGCAGCCCGGGGACAGGGGGCAACGAGCAGTACTTC
TRBV9,TRBD2,TRBJ2-2,CASSAGTSLSNTGELFF,TGTGCCAGCAGCGCCGGGACTAGCCTGTCGAACACCGGGGAGCTGTTTTTT
TRBV7-9,-,TRBJ1-5,CASSFGGWRSNQPQHF,TGTGCCAGCAGCTTCGGGGGGTGGAGGAGCAATCAGCCCCAGCATTTT
TRBV11-3,-,TRBJ1-6,CASSTGLNNSPLHF,TGTGCCAGCAGCACCGGACTCAATAATTCACCCCTCCACTTT
TRBV14,-,TRBJ1-1,CASSRAAIFSEAFF,TGTGCCAGCAGCCGAGCGGCAATTTTCTCTGAAGCTTTCTTT
TRBV2,-,TRBJ2-5,CASSDGLAQETQYF,TGTGCCAGCAGTGATGGGCTAGCCCAAGAGACCCAGTACTTC
TRBV2,TRBD1,TRBJ1-2,CASSEVQGGVYGYTF,TGTGCCAGCAGTGAAGTGCAGGGGGGAGTCTATGGCTACACCTTC
TRBV2,TRBD2,TRBJ2-3,CASSVGGRGSDTQYF,TGTGCCAGCAGTGTCGGCGGGAGGGGGTCAGATACGCAGTATTTT
TRBV10-2,TRBD2,TRBJ2-3,CASSYALAGVTDTQYF,TGCGCCAGCAGTTACGCACTAGCGGGAGTCACAGATACGCAGTATTTT
TRBV30,-,TRBJ1-4,CAWSTGTTTTNEKLFF,TGTGCCTGGAGCACCGGGACAACTACAACTAATGAAAAACTGTTTTTT
TRBV7-3,TRBD1,TRBJ1-5,CASSLKGTGAHHNQPQHF,TGTGCCAGCAGCTTAAAAGGGACAGGGGCGCACCACAATCAGCCCCAGCATTTT
TRBV7-9,TRBD2,TRBJ2-7,CASSWGASGGSYEQYF,TGTGCCAGCAGCTGGGGGGCTAGCGGGGGCTCCTACGAGCAGTACTTC
TRBV10-3,TRBD1,TRBJ2-2,CATLGTGSNTGELFF,TGTGCCACTCTAGGGACAGGGTCGAACACCGGGGAGCTGTTTTTT
TRBV18,TRBD1,TRBJ2-7,CASSPEGQPSSYEQYF,TGTGCCAGCTCACCAGAGGGACAGCCTAGCTCCTACGAGCAGTACTTC
TRBV11-2,TRBD1,TRBJ1-2,CASSLMGQGAYGYTF,TGTGCCAGCAGCTTAATGGGACAGGGGGCCTATGGCTACACCTTC
TRBV6-4,-,TRBJ2-2,CASSDVSGELFF,TGTGCCAGCAGTGACGTCAGCGGGGAGCTGTTTTTT
TRBV13,-,TRBJ1-1,CASSLSVGRAFF,TGTGCCAGCAGCTTATCTGTGGGCCGCGCTTTCTTT
TRBV19,-,TRBJ1-2,CAPGEGYTF,TGTGCCCCGGGGGAGGGCTACACCTTC
TRBV9,-,TRBJ2-3,CASSGLNTDTQYF,TGTGCCAGCAGCGGACTAAACACAGATACGCAGTATTTT
TRBV18,TRBD1,TRBJ1-6,CASSPSDRAVSSPLHF,TGTGCCAGCTCACCCTCGGACAGGGCGGTTAGTTCACCCCTCCACTTT
TRBV7-9,TRBD1,TRBJ2-7,CASRDRAYEQYF,TGTGCCAGCAGGGACAGGGCCTACGAGCAGTACTTC
TRBV4-1,-,TRBJ1-5,CASSQGRIGNQPQHF,TGCGCCAGCAGCCAAGGGAGAATAGGCAATCAGCCCCAGCATTTT
TRBV7-2,TRBD1,TRBJ2-3,CASSSPGQGVTDTQYF,TGTGCCAGCAGCTCCCCGGGACAGGGTGTAACAGATACGCAGTATTTT
TRBV7-8,TRBD1,TRBJ1-1,CASSRQGTIMNTEAFF,TGTGCCAGCAGCAGACAGGGGACAATAATGAACACTGAAGCTTTCTTT
TRBV13,-,TRBJ2-5,CASSSSRDFQETQYF,TGTGCCAGCAGCTCCTCCCGGGACTTCCAAGAGACCCAGTACTTC
TRBV2,-,TRBJ2-5,CASSVSVQETQYF,TGTGCCAGCAGTGTCTCCGTGCAAGAGACCCAGTACTTC
TRBV6-5,TRBD1,TRBJ1-2,CASSYRGGPNYGYTF,TGTGCCAGCAGTTACCGAGGGGGCCCTAACTATGGCTACACCTTC
TRBV9,TRBD2,TRBJ2-7,CASSEGASGSGSYEQYF,TGTGCCAGCAGCGAGGGGGCTAGCGGGAGTGGCTCCTACGAGCAGTACTTC
TRBV11-2,TRBD2,TRBJ2-5,CASSPLASQETQYF,TGTGCCAGCAGCCCACTAGCGTCACAAGAGACCCAGTACTTC
TRBV7-2,TRBD2,TRBJ2-4,CASTGGSGSGDIQYF,TGTGCCAGCACCGGGGGTAGCGGGAGTGGCGACATTCAGTACTTC
TRBV5-1,-,TRBJ2-5,CASSLGGQRGETQYF,TGCGCCAGCAGCTTGGGAGGACAGCGCGGTGAGACCCAGTACTTC
TRBV30,-,TRBJ1-4,CAWTPRGLREKLFF,TGTGCCTGGACCCCCAGAGGGCTTAGAGAAAAACTGTTTTTT
TRBV5-1,-,TRBJ1-1,CASSRNSANTEAFF,TGCGCCAGCAGCCGAAACAGTGCGAACACTGAAGCTTTCTTT